This TCR beta chain was captured in a study of T cell changes during pregnancy in multiple sclerosis. CDR1 is SGDLS and CDR2 is YYNGEE in the germline V gene. V shed 3 bases and J shed 4 bases, with 23 bases lying between them. This CDR3 has 17 amino acids. Clones were sequenced by immunoSEQ multiplex PCR, and TCRdb holds only the in-frame ones, with some missing. The sample has tens of thousands of clones; around 90% are singletons. This clonotype originated in a female donor with multiple sclerosis, enrolled in a pregnancy study. This material consisted of CD4+ T cells from peripheral blood mononuclear cells, taken in the third trimester of pregnancy. The chain employs TRBV9 and TRBJ2-7; D is perhaps TRBD2 (6 bases). The chain's CDR3 is CASSARPGLIGVYEQYF. In DNA form, the CDR3 reads TGTGCCAGCAGCGCAAGACCGGGACTGATCGGGGTTTACGAGCAGTACTTC.